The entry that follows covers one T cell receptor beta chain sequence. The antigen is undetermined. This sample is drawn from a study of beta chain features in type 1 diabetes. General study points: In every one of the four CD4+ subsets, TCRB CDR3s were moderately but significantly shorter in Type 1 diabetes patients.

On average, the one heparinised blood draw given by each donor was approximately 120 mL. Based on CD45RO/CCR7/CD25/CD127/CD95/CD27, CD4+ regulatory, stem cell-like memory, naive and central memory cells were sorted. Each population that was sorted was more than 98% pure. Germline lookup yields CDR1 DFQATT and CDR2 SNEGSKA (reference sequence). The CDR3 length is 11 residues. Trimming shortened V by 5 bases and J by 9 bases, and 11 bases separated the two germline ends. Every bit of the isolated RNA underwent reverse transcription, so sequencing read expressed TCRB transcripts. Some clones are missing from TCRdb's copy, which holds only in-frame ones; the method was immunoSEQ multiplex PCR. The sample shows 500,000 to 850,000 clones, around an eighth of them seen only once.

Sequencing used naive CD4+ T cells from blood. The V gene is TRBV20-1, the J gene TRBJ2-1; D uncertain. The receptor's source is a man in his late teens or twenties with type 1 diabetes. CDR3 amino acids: CSARGLGEQFF. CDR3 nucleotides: TGCAGTGCTCGAGGCTTGGGTGAGCAGTTCTTC.